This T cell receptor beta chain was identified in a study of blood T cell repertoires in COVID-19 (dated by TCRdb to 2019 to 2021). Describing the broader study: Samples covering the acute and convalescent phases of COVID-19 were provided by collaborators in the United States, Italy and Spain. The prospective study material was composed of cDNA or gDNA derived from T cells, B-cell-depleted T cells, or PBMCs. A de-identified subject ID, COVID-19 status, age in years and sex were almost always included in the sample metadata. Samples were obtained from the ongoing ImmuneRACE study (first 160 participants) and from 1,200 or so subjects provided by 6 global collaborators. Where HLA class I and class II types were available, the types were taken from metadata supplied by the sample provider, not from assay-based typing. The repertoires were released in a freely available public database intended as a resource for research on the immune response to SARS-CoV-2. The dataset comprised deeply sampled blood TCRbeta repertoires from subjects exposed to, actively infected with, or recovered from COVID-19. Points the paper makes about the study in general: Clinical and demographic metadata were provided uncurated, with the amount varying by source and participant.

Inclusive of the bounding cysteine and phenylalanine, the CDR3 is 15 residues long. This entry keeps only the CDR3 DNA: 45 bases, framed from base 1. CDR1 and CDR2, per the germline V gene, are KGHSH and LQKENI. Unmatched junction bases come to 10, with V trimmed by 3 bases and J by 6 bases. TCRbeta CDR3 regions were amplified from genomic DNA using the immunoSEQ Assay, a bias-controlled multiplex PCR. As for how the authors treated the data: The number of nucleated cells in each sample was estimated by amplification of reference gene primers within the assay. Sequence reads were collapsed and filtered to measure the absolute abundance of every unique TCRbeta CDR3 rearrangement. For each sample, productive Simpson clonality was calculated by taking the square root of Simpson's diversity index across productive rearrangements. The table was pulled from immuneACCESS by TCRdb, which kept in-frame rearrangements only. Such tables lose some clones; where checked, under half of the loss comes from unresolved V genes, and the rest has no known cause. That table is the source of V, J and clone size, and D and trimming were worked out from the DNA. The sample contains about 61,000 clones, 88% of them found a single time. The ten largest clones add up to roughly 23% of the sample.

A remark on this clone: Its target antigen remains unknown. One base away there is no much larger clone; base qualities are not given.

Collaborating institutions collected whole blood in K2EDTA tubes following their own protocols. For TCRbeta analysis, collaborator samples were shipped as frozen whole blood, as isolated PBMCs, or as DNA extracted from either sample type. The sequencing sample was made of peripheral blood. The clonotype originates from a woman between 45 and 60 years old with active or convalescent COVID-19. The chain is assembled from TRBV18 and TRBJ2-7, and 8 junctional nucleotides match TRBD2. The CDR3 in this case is CASSPEAGGRVEQYF. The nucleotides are TGTGCCAGCTCACCCGAGGCGGGAGGACGTGTCGAGCAGTACTTC.